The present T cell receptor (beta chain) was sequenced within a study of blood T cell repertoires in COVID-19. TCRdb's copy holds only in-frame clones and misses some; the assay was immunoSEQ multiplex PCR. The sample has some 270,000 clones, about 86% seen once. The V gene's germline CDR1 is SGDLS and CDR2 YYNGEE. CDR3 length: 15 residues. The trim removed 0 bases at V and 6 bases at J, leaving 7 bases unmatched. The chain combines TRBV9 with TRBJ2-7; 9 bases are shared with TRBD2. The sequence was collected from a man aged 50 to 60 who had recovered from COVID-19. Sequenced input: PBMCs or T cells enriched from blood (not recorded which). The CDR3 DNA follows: TGTGCCAGCAGCGTAGAGCCGGGACTAGCCTTCGAGCAGTACTTC. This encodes CASSVEPGLAFEQYF.